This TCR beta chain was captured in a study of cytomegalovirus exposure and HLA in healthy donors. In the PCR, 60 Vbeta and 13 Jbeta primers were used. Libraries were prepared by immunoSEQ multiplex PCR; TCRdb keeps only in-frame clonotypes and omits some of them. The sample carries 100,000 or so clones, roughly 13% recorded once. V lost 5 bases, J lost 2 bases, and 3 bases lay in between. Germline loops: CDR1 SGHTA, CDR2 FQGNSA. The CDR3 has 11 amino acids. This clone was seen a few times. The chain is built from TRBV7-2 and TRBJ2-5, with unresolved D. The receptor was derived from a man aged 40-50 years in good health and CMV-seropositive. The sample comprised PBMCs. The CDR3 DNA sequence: TGTGCCAGCAGCCCTCAAGAGACCCAGTACTTC. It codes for CASSPQETQYF.